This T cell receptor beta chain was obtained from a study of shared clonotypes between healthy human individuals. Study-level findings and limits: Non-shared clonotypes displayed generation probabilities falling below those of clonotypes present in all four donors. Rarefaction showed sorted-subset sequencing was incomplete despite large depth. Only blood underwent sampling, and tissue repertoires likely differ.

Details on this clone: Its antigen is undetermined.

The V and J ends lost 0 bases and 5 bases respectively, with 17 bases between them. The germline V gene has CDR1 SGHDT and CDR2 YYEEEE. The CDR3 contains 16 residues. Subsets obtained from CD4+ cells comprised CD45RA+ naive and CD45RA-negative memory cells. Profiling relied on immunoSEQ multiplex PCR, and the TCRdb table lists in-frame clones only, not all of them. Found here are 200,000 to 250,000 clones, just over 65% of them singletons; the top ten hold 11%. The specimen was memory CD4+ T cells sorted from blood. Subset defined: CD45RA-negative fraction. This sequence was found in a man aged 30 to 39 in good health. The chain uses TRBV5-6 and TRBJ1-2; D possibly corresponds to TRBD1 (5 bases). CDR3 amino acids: CASSLAGHPNLYGYTF. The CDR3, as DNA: TGTGCCAGCAGCTTGGCAGGACACCCGAACCTATATGGCTACACCTTC.